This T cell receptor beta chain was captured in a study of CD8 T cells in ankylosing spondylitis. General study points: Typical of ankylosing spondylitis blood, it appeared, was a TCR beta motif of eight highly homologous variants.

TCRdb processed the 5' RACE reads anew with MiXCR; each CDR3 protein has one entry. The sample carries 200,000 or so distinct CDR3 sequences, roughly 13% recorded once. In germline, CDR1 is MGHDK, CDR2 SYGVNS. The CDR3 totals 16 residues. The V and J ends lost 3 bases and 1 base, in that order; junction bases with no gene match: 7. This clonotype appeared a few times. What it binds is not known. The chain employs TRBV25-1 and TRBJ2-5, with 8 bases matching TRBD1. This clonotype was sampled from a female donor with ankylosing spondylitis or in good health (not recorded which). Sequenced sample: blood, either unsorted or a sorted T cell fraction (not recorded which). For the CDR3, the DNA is TGTGCCAGCAGTGATCCCGGACAGGGAAGCCAAGAGACCCAGTACTTC. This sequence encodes CASSDPGQGSQETQYF.